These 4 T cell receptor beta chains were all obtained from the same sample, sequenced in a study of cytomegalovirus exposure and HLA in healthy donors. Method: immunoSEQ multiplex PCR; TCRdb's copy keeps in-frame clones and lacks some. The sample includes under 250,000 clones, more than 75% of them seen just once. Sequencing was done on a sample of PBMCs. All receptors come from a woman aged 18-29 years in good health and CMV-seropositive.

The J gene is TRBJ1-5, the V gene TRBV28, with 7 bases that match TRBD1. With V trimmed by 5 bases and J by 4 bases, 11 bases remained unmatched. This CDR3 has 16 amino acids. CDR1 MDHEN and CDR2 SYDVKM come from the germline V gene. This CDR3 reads CASSPPTGPPNQPQHF. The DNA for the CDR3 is TGTGCCAGCAGTCCCCCGACAGGGCCTCCGAATCAGCCCCAGCATTTT.

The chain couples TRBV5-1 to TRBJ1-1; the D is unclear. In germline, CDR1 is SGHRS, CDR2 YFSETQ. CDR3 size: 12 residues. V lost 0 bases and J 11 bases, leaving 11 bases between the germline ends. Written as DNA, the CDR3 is TGCGCCAGCAGCTTGGATGGCAGGTTGGCTTTCTTT. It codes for CASSLDGRLAFF. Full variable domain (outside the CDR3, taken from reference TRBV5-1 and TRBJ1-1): KAGVTQTPRYLIKTRGQQVTLSCSPISGHRSVSWYQQTPGQGLQFLFEYFSETQRNKGNFPGRFSGRQFSNSRSEMNVSTLELGDSALYLCASSLDGRLAFFGQGTRLTVV.

The CDR3 DNA reads as TGCGCCAGCAGCTTGGCTTCCCTAGCGGCCCAAGATACGCAGTATTTT. It codes for CASSLASLAAQDTQYF. This sequence joins TRBV5-1 and TRBJ2-3, with 7 nucleotides matching TRBD2. V trimming: 0 bases; J trimming: 5 bases; junction bases outside the gene matches: 9. The CDR3 consists of 16 residues. Germline CDR1 SGHRS, CDR2 YFSETQ.

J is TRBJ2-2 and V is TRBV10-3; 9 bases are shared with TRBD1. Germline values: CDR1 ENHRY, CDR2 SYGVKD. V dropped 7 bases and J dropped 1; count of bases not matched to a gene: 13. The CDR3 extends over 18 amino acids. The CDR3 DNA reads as TGTGCCATCAATGCAGGACAGGGGCAACCCGAGAACACCGGGGAGCTGTTTTTT. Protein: CAINAGQGQPENTGELFF.